This paragraph reports one TCR beta chain. This entry comes from a study of PD-L1 blockade in urothelial cancer. Study as a whole: Once treatment had started, blood was analyzed at 3 weeks (second dose) and again at 6 weeks. The median T cell count in blood samples was approximately 140,000.

The protocol was immunoSEQ multiplex PCR, while the TCRdb copy is restricted to in-frame clones and leaves out a portion. The sample comprises tens of thousands of clones, 84% of which are singletons, and 5.5% to 7% rests with the top ten. V was clipped by 7 bases and J by 1 base; unmatched bases: 7. The V gene's germline CDR1 is LNHDA and CDR2 SQIVND (reference sequence). This CDR3 spans 15 amino acids. This TCR was sampled from a man aged 35 to 55 with urothelial cancer. The chain links TRBV19 to TRBJ2-1; 7 bases are shared with TRBD2. The sequenced sample was PBMCs, obtained around atezolizumab (anti-PD-L1) treatment. CDR3 amino acids: CASTRTSESYNEQFF. CDR3 nucleotides: TGTGCCAGTACCCGTACTAGCGAATCCTACAATGAGCAGTTCTTC.